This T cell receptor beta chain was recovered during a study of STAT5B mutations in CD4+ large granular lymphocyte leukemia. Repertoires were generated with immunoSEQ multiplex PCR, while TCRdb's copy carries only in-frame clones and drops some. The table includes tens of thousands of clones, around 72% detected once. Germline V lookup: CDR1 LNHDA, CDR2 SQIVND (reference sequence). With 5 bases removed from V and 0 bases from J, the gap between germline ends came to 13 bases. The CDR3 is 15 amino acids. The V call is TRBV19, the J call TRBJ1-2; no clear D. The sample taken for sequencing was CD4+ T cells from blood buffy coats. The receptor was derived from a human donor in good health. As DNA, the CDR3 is TGTGCCAGTAGTGGATGGCAGAAACCTAACTATGGCTACACCTTC. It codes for CASSGWQKPNYGYTF.